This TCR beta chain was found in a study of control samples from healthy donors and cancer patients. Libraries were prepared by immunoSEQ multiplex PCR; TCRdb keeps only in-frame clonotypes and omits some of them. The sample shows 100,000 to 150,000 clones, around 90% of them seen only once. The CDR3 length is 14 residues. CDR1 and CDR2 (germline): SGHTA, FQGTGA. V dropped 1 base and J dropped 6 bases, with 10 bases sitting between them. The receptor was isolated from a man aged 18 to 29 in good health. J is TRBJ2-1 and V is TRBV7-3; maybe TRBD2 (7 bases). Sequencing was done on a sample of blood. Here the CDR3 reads CASSLSGGANEQFF. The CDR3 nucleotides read TGTGCCAGCAGCTTAAGTGGGGGGGCCAATGAGCAGTTCTTC.